The next 8 T cell receptor beta chains were all read from a single sample in a study of siplizumab effects on memory and regulatory T cells. Sequencing was performed with immunoSEQ multiplex PCR; in TCRdb, only in-frame clones are kept and a portion is missing. The repertoire holds some 100,000 clones, around 90% seen once, with 12% in the top ten. The sequenced sample consisted of non-Treg CD4+ T cells sorted from blood. These receptors were collected from a human donor in good health.

V usage is TRBV14 and J usage is TRBJ1-1; D not resolved. In germline, CDR1 is SGHDN, CDR2 FVKESK. The CDR3 sequence is 13 residues long. Trimming removed 5 bases from V and 4 bases from J, with 11 bases in between. CDR3 amino acids: CASSATVSTEAFF. The CDR3 DNA follows: TGTGCCAGCAGCGCTACGGTGAGCACTGAAGCTTTCTTT.

V usage is TRBV7-9 and J usage is TRBJ2-1; no definite D call. CDR1 is SEHNR and CDR2 is FQNEAQ in the germline V gene (reference sequence). CDR3 length equals 15 residues. V lost 7 bases and J lost 0, with 13 bases in between. The CDR3 region is CASTQIEPSYNEQFF. The CDR3 DNA follows: TGTGCCAGCACCCAGATTGAACCCTCCTACAATGAGCAGTTCTTC. Full variable domain (rest looked up from reference TRBV7-9 and TRBJ2-1): DTGVSQNPRHKITKRGQNVTFRCDPISEHNRLYWYRQTLGQGPEFLTYFQNEAQLEKSRLLSDRFSAERPKGSFSTLEIQRTEQGDSAMYLCASTQIEPSYNEQFFGPGTRLTVL.

This chain uses TRBV11-3 with TRBJ2-3; no clear D. V lost 2 bases and J 5 bases, leaving 14 bases between the germline ends. The CDR3 loop spans 15 amino acids. In germline, CDR1 is SGHNT, CDR2 YENEEA. The CDR3 here is CASSLPGRAGDTQYF. The CDR3 DNA sequence: TGTGCCAGCAGCTTACCAGGACGGGCTGGAGATACGCAGTATTTT.

This rearrangement joins TRBV18 to TRBJ1-1; the D is unclear. The CDR3 has 14 amino acids. In germline, CDR1 is KGHSH, CDR2 LQKENI. The V and J ends lost 2 bases and 4 bases respectively, with 11 bases between them. In DNA, the CDR3 is TGTGCCAGCTCACCAACCTGGGTGTCCACTGAAGCTTTCTTT. Translated: CASSPTWVSTEAFF.

This chain joins TRBV6-5 and TRBJ1-2; D is uncertain. Trimming took 1 base from V and 3 from J, leaving 6 bases between them. In germline, CDR1 is MNHEY, CDR2 SVGAGI. The CDR3 spans 13 residues. This CDR3 is CASSYFADYGYTF. The CDR3, as DNA: TGTGCCAGCAGTTACTTCGCCGACTATGGCTACACCTTC.

The V gene is TRBV19, the J gene TRBJ1-5; 8 nucleotides agree with TRBD1. The CDR3 totals 17 residues. Germline V gene sequence: CDR1 LNHDA, CDR2 SQIVND (reference sequence). Trimming removed 5 bases from V and 0 bases from J; junction bases left unmatched: 9. CDR3 sequence: CASSRATGGHSNQPQHF. CDR3 DNA sequence: TGTGCCAGTAGTCGAGCTACAGGGGGGCATAGCAATCAGCCCCAGCATTTT.

Written as DNA, the CDR3 is TGCGCCAGCAGCTTGGTCGGAGACGAGCAGTACTTC. Translation gives CASSLVGDEQYF. The gene calls are TRBV5-1 and TRBJ2-7; no clear D gene. The germline V gene has CDR1 SGHRS and CDR2 YFSETQ. The length of the CDR3 is 12 residues. V shed 0 bases and J shed 5 bases, with 6 bases lying between them.

This sequence joins TRBV5-1 and TRBJ2-5; D possibly corresponds to TRBD2 (5 bases). CDR1 SGHRS and CDR2 YFSETQ come from the germline V gene. The CDR3 has 16 residues. The V end lost 3 bases, the J end lost 6 bases, and 21 bases lay between the germline ends. The DNA of the CDR3 is TGCGCCAGCAGCTCCGCCCCTAAAAGTGACTACAAGACCCAGTACTTC. Amino acid sequence: CASSSAPKSDYKTQYF.